This is a list of T cell receptor beta chains from one sample in a study of response to subunit inactivated influenza vaccine. In TCRdb, the RT-PCR reads were re-called with MiXCR into one record per CDR3 protein. There are roughly 760,000 distinct CDR3 sequences in the sample; about 20% occur only once, and around 9.6% lies in the top ten. Source: PBMCs from blood, taken roughly 5 days after vaccination. These receptors all stem from a man in his fifties who received an inactivated influenza vaccine. Each CDR3 is given with its conserved first and last residue. Fields, in order: V gene, J gene, D gene, clone size, CDR3 DNA, CDR3 protein. The D gene is left open where the match is weak. Clone size is shown for a subset of rows, as once, few, many or a class of expanded clone.

V: TRBV5-1
J: TRBJ2-7
D: TRBD2
size: few
DNA: TGCGCCAGCAAGGTGTCTGCGGGGGACTACGAGCAGTACTTC
CDR3: CASKVSAGDYEQYF

V: TRBV3-1
J: TRBJ1-1
D: -
size: -
DNA: TGTGCCAGCAGCAACACAGGGTATACTGAAGCTTTCTTT
CDR3: CASSNTGYTEAFF

V: TRBV12-3/TRBV12-4
J: TRBJ1-2
D: -
size: few
DNA: TGTGCCAGCAACTCCCTAGGGGCAGGGTTCGGCTACACCTTC
CDR3: CASNSLGAGFGYTF

V: TRBV18
J: TRBJ2-3
D: -
size: -
DNA: TGTGCCAGCGCACCAGTGTCAGATACGCAGTATTTT
CDR3: CASAPVSDTQYF

V: TRBV6-2/TRBV6-3
J: TRBJ2-1
D: TRBD2
size: -
DNA: TGTGCCAGCAGTTATCTAGCGGGAGAGGACAATGAGCAGTTCTTC
CDR3: CASSYLAGEDNEQFF

V: TRBV28
J: TRBJ2-1
D: TRBD1
size: few
DNA: TGTGCCAGCACCCTAGCCGGGACAGGGTACAATGAGCAGTTCTTC
CDR3: CASTLAGTGYNEQFF

V: TRBV4-2
J: TRBJ1-4
D: TRBD1
size: few
DNA: TGTGCCAGCAGCCAAGATCCAGGGGGGGCAACTAATGAAAAACTGTTTTTT
CDR3: CASSQDPGGATNEKLFF

V: TRBV12-3/TRBV12-4
J: TRBJ2-7
D: -
size: -
DNA: TGTGCCAGCAGTTTAGCGCTCGGAGGGCGCGAGCAGTACTTC
CDR3: CASSLALGGREQYF

V: TRBV5-1
J: TRBJ2-1
D: -
size: many
DNA: TGCGCCAGCAGCCCCGATGTGTATAGTAGCTCCTACAATGAGCAGTTCTTC
CDR3: CASSPDVYSSSYNEQFF

V: TRBV5-1
J: TRBJ1-2
D: TRBD1
size: -
DNA: TGCGCCAGCAGCGCCGGGACAGACTATGGCTACACCTTC
CDR3: CASSAGTDYGYTF

V: TRBV2
J: TRBJ2-1
D: TRBD2
size: few
DNA: TGTGCCAGCGGCGGGCGGGAGGGCCCGTCCTACAATGAGCAGTTCTTC
CDR3: CASGGREGPSYNEQFF

V: TRBV24-1
J: TRBJ2-7
D: TRBD1
size: -
DNA: TGTGCCACCAGTGCCCCAAAGGGACAGGGGGGCTACGAGCAGTACTTC
CDR3: CATSAPKGQGGYEQYF

V: TRBV5-1
J: TRBJ2-6
D: -
size: -
DNA: TGCGCCAGCAGCCTGCCGGACAGCTCTGGGGCCAACGTCCTGACTTTC
CDR3: CASSLPDSSGANVLTF

V: TRBV28
J: TRBJ1-5
D: TRBD1
size: -
DNA: TGTGCCAGCACCCACGGCAGGGGGCACGGCAATCAGCCCCAGCATTTT
CDR3: CASTHGRGHGNQPQHF

V: TRBV5-1
J: TRBJ2-5
D: TRBD1
size: -
DNA: TGCGCCAGCAGCTTTTCCGGGACAGGGGTTTCGGAGACCCAGTACTTC
CDR3: CASSFSGTGVSETQYF

V: TRBV5-1
J: TRBJ2-7
D: -
size: -
DNA: TGCGCCAGCAGCTTGGATGCGGGGTTTAAAGGCTACGAGCAGTACTTC
CDR3: CASSLDAGFKGYEQYF

V: TRBV5-1
J: TRBJ2-1
D: -
size: few
DNA: TGCGCCAGCAGCTTGGAACACAGCTCCTACAATGAGCAGTTCTTC
CDR3: CASSLEHSSYNEQFF

V: TRBV20-1
J: TRBJ2-7
D: TRBD2
size: -
DNA: TGCAGTGCTAAGCGGGACTCCTACGAGCAGTACTTC
CDR3: CSAKRDSYEQYF

V: TRBV5-1
J: TRBJ2-2
D: -
size: -
DNA: TGCGCCAGCAGCTTGGTATGGGGCACCGGGGAGCTGTTTTTT
CDR3: CASSLVWGTGELFF

V: TRBV12-3/TRBV12-4
J: TRBJ2-5
D: -
size: few
DNA: TGTGCCAGCAGCCCACGGCGGGACAGCATATACCAAGAGACCCAGTACTTC
CDR3: CASSPRRDSIYQETQYF

V: TRBV7-9
J: TRBJ1-4
D: -
size: -
DNA: TGTGCCAGCTCCTGGGACCCAACTAATGAAAAACTGTTTTTT
CDR3: CASSWDPTNEKLFF

V: TRBV6-5
J: TRBJ2-5
D: -
size: few
DNA: TGTGCCAGCAGTTACTCTTTAGCGATGGAGACCCAGTACTTC
CDR3: CASSYSLAMETQYF

V: TRBV12-3/TRBV12-4
J: TRBJ1-3
D: -
size: few
DNA: TGTGCCAGCAGTTTTACCAGGACTGGAAACACCATATATTTT
CDR3: CASSFTRTGNTIYF

V: TRBV5-1
J: TRBJ2-5
D: -
size: -
DNA: TGCGCCAGCAGCAAAATCCAAGAGACCCAGTACTTC
CDR3: CASSKIQETQYF

V: TRBV6-2/TRBV6-3
J: TRBJ2-7
D: -
size: few
DNA: TGTGCCAGCAGTTACTTCCAGTCCTACGAGCAGTACTTC
CDR3: CASSYFQSYEQYF

V: TRBV30
J: TRBJ2-1
D: TRBD2
size: -
DNA: TGTGCCTCACTAGCGGGAGGGAACAATGAGCAGTTCTTC
CDR3: CASLAGGNNEQFF

V: TRBV10-3
J: TRBJ2-3
D: -
size: few
DNA: TGTGCCATCAGTAATTATGAGTTCGGGGATACGCAGTATTTT
CDR3: CAISNYEFGDTQYF

V: TRBV28
J: TRBJ2-1
D: TRBD1
size: few
DNA: TGTGCCAGCAACGAGGGGGCGGTCCACAATGAGCAGTTCTTC
CDR3: CASNEGAVHNEQFF

V: TRBV7-8
J: TRBJ2-7
D: -
size: few
DNA: TGTGCCAGCAGCTTAGCGTTTCGCGAGCCTTACGAGCAGTACTTC
CDR3: CASSLAFREPYEQYF

V: TRBV27
J: TRBJ2-3
D: TRBD2
size: few
DNA: TGTGCCAGCAGTCCAGGGACTAGCGGGGGAGTGATTTCAGATACGCAGTATTTT
CDR3: CASSPGTSGGVISDTQYF